The 12 T cell receptor beta chains below all came from one sample that was sequenced in a study of CD8 T cells in Susac syndrome. Reverse transcription of roughly 0.5 to 1 ug RNA used random hexamers. TCRdb re-called the immunoSEQ multiplex PCR reads through MiXCR, storing one row per CDR3 protein. Of approximately 190,000 distinct CDR3 sequences in the sample, roughly 95% were seen once. Specimen: CD4+ T cells from PBMCs. The receptor set was obtained from a human donor with Susac syndrome.

This chain connects TRBV9 to TRBJ1-1; D gene unclear. This CDR3 contains 14 residues. V was clipped by 0 bases and J by 1 base, with 7 bases between them. Looked up from germline, CDR1 is SGDLS and CDR2 is YYNGEE. The CDR3 loop is CASSVERTNTEAFF. In nucleotides, the CDR3 is TGTGCCAGCAGCGTAGAACGGACGAACACTGAAGCTTTCTTT.

J is TRBJ2-3 and V is TRBV15, with D hard to call. CDR3 size: 14 residues. With 4 bases removed from V and 2 bases from J, the gap between germline ends came to 10 bases. CDR1 LNHNV and CDR2 YYDKDF come from the germline V gene (reference sequence). CDR3 residues: CATSNPALTDTQYF. The CDR3, as DNA: TGTGCCACCAGCAACCCAGCGCTCACAGATACGCAGTATTTT. Complete variable domain (other parts from reference TRBV15 and TRBJ2-3): DAMVIQNPRYQVTQFGKPVTLSCSQTLNHNVMYWYQQKSSQAPKLLFHYYDKDFNNEADTPDNFQSRRPNTSFCFLDIRSPGLGDTAMYLCATSNPALTDTQYFGPGTRLTVL.

The chain joins TRBV12-3 or TRBV12-4 to TRBJ1-1, with a weak D call TRBD1 (5 bases). CDR3 size: 14 residues. V lost 1 base and J 0 bases, leaving 6 bases between the germline ends. The CDR3: CASSLGGMNTEAFF. The DNA of the CDR3 is TGTGCCAGCAGTTTAGGGGGCATGAACACTGAAGCTTTCTTT.

This rearrangement joins TRBV6-4 to TRBJ2-1; a weak D match, TRBD1 (6 bases). Germline V gives CDR1 MRHNA, CDR2 SNTAGT. This CDR3 is 18 amino acids long. V lost 5 bases to trimming and J lost 0 bases, with 20 bases between them. Written as DNA, the CDR3 is TGTGCCAGCAGTTACAGGGTGATGGGGCAAAGCTCCTACAATGAGCAGTTCTTC. Translated, it gives CASSYRVMGQSSYNEQFF.

This clonotype occurred once. The chain has TRBV5-1 and TRBJ2-2; D gene unclear. Trimming shortened V by 1 base and J by 4 bases, and 14 bases separated the two germline ends. Germline CDR1 and CDR2: SGHRS and YFSETQ. The CDR3 has 16 residues. The CDR3 coding sequence is TGCGCCAGCAGCTTGCTTTTACAGTCTGCCACCGGGGAGCTGTTTTTT. Its translation is CASSLLLQSATGELFF.

This chain links TRBV5-1 with TRBJ2-3; D not resolved. Trimming pared 4 bases from V and 6 bases from J, leaving 24 bases between. The CDR3 length is 17 residues. Germline CDR1 is SGHRS and CDR2 is YFSETQ. CDR3 in DNA: TGCGCCAGCAGCCTCCCCGGAACTCTTTCTTCGTTCGATACGCAGTATTTT. This gives the protein CASSLPGTLSSFDTQYF. Full variable domain (outside the CDR3, taken from reference TRBV5-1 and TRBJ2-3): KAGVTQTPRYLIKTRGQQVTLSCSPISGHRSVSWYQQTPGQGLQFLFEYFSETQRNKGNFPGRFSGRQFSNSRSEMNVSTLELGDSALYLCASSLPGTLSSFDTQYFGPGTRLTVL.

This clonotype has a single count. The rearrangement links TRBV28 to TRBJ1-2; 11 nucleotides line up with TRBD1. CDR1 MDHEN and CDR2 SYDVKM come from the germline V gene. Trimming cost V 5 bases and J 3 bases; bases outside gene matches: 5. This CDR3 is 15 amino acids long. The CDR3 loop is CASSLGQGEYYGYTF. CDR3 in DNA: TGTGCCAGCAGTCTGGGACAGGGGGAATACTATGGCTACACCTTC.

This rearrangement joins TRBV20-1 to TRBJ1-2; no clear D gene. Germline CDR1 DFQATT, CDR2 SNEGSKA (reference sequence). Trimming took off 1 base at V and 5 bases at J, with 11 bases between the two ends. The CDR3 length is 13 residues. CDR3 DNA: TGCAGTGCTAGAGGCCAGCCGGGTTATGGCTACACCTTC. It encodes CSARGQPGYGYTF.

V usage is TRBV7-4 and J usage is TRBJ1-6; TRBD1 is a possible D gene (6 bases). The CDR3 is 13 amino acids. The germline gives CDR1 SGHVT, CDR2 SQSDAQ. V lost 3 bases and J 7 bases, leaving 7 bases between the germline ends. CDR3 in amino acids: CASSFTGNSPLHF. Written as DNA, the CDR3 is TGTGCCAGCAGCTTCACAGGGAATTCACCCCTCCACTTT.

The chain employs TRBV5-1 and TRBJ2-5; 8 bases are shared with TRBD2. This CDR3 region has 15 residues. The germline CDR1 and CDR2 sequences are SGHRS and YFSETQ. With V trimmed by 7 bases and J by 0 bases, 8 bases remained unmatched. The CDR3 DNA is TGCGCCAGCCTGCGAGCGGGGGCAAACCAAGAGACCCAGTACTTC. This encodes CASLRAGANQETQYF. Full variable domain (outside the CDR3, taken from reference TRBV5-1 and TRBJ2-5): KAGVTQTPRYLIKTRGQQVTLSCSPISGHRSVSWYQQTPGQGLQFLFEYFSETQRNKGNFPGRFSGRQFSNSRSEMNVSTLELGDSALYLCASLRAGANQETQYFGPGTRLLVL.

The chain combines TRBV6-2 or TRBV6-3 with TRBJ2-1; no clear D gene. CDR1 and CDR2 from the germline V gene are MNHEY and SVGEGT. V was trimmed by 6 bases and J by 2 bases, leaving 14 bases between them. This CDR3 has 15 residues. This CDR3 is CASSLEGPTYNEQFF. DNA of the CDR3: TGTGCCAGCAGCCTTGAAGGGCCTACCTACAATGAGCAGTTCTTC.

The rearrangement joins TRBV19 to TRBJ1-2; 11 nucleotides align to TRBD1. V trimming: 4 bases; J trimming: 7 bases; junction bases outside the gene matches: 8. CDR1 and CDR2 (germline): LNHDA, SQIVND (reference sequence). The length of the CDR3 is 15 residues. Written as DNA, the CDR3 is TGTGCCAGTAGTACCAGAGGACAGGGGGCAATTGGCTACACCTTC. Its protein is CASSTRGQGAIGYTF.